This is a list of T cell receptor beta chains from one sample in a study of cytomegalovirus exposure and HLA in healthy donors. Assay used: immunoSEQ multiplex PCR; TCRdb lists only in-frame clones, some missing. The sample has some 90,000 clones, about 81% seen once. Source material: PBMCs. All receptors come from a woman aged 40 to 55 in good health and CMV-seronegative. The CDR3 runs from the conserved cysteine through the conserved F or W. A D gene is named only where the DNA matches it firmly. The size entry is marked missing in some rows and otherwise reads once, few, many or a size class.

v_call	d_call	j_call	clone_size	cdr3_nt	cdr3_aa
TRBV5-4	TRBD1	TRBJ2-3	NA	TGTGCCAGCAGCCCCCCGGGACAGGGTCAGAATACGCAGTATTTT	CASSPPGQGQNTQYF
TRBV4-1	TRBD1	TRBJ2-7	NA	TGCGCCAGCAGCCACACAACAGGGGGTTACTACGAGCAGTACTTC	CASSHTTGGYYEQYF
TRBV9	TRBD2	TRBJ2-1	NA	TGTGCCAGCAGCCCTTGGACTAGCGCGAGCTCCTACAATGAGCAGTTCTTC	CASSPWTSASSYNEQFF
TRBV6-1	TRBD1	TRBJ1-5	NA	TGTGCCAGCAGTGAAGGGACAGGGACAAGTCATCAGCCCCAGCATTTT	CASSEGTGTSHQPQHF
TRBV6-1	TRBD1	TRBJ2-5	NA	TGTGCCAGCAGCCCCGGACAGGGCCCCAGGAGGACCCAGTACTTC	CASSPGQGPRRTQYF
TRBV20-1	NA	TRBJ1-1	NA	TGCAGTGCTACCAGACAACTTGAAGCTTTCTTT	CSATRQLEAFF
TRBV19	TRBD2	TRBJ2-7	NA	TGTGCCAGTAGCCGTGGACTAGCGGGACCCTACGAGCAGTACTTC	CASSRGLAGPYEQYF
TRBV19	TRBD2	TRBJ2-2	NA	TGTGCCAGTAGTTCGGAGGCTAGGGCTAGCGGGAACACCGGGGAGCTGTTTTTT	CASSSEARASGNTGELFF
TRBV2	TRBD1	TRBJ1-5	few	TGTGCCAGCAGTGAACTAGGGGGCGTTAGCAATCAGCCCCAGCATTTT	CASSELGGVSNQPQHF
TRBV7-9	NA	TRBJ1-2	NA	TGTGCCAGCAGCTTAGGCGGGGGCCACGATGGCTACACCTTC	CASSLGGGHDGYTF
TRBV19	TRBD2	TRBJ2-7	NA	TGTGCCAGTAGTAGACAGACTAGCGGCAGCTCCTACGAGCAGTACTTC	CASSRQTSGSSYEQYF
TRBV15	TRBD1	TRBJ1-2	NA	TGTGCCACCAGCAGTAACATGGACAGGTTCAAATATGGCTACACCTTC	CATSSNMDRFKYGYTF
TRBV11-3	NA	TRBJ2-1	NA	TGTGCCAGCAGCTTAGGGGCTTTGGGTTCTAATGAGCAGTTCTTC	CASSLGALGSNEQFF
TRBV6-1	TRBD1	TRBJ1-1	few	TGTGCCAGCAGCTTTGGACAGGGGAACACTGAAGCTTTCTTT	CASSFGQGNTEAFF
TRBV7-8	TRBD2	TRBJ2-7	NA	TGTGCCAGCAGCTTACAACTAGCACCGGGACTAGCGGGAGTGCAGTACTTC	CASSLQLAPGLAGVQYF
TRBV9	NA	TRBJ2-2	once	TGTGCCAGCAGCGCCGTAGTTACCGGGGAGCTGTTTTTT	CASSAVVTGELFF
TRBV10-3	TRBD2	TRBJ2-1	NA	TGTGCCATCAGTGAGCGGAGCGGGAGGGCCTACAATGAGCAGTTCTTC	CAISERSGRAYNEQFF
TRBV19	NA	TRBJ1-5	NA	TGTGCCAGTAGTATAGCTGGCAATCAGCCCCAGCATTTT	CASSIAGNQPQHF
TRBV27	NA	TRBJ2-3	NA	TGTGCCAGCAGTTTCACACCTAGCACAGATACGCAGTATTTT	CASSFTPSTDTQYF
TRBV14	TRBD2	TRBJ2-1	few	TGTGCCAGCAGCCAAGACCATGGGACTAGCGGCTACAATGAGCAGTTCTTC	CASSQDHGTSGYNEQFF
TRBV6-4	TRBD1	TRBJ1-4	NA	TGTGCCAGCAGTGACGGGACAGGGCGAGGAGAAAAACTGTTTTTT	CASSDGTGRGEKLFF
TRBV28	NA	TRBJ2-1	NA	TGTGCCAGCAGTCCCCACCAGGGGGGAGGAAGCAATGAGCAGTTCTTC	CASSPHQGGGSNEQFF
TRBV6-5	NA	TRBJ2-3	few	TGTGCCAGCAGTCAGGGCACAGATACGCAGTATTTT	CASSQGTDTQYF
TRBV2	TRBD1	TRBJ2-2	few	TGTGCCAGCAGTGAAGCCAGGGACAGGGGGCTAGGCACCGGGGAGCTGTTTTTT	CASSEARDRGLGTGELFF
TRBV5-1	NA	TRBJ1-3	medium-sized	TGCGCCAGCAGCTTGGTCGACACGAGCTCTGGAAACACCATATATTTT	CASSLVDTSSGNTIYF
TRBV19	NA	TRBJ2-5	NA	TGTGCCAGTAGCCTGACTCCATCACGGGGAGAGACCCAGTACTTC	CASSLTPSRGETQYF
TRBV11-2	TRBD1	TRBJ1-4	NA	TGTGCCAGCAGCATGGGACAGGGAAAACTGTTTTTT	CASSMGQGKLFF
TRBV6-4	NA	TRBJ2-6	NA	TGTGCCAGCAGTGACCTCAGCTCTGGGGCCAACGTCCTGACTTTC	CASSDLSSGANVLTF
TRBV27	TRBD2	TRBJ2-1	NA	TGTGCCGGCAGTTTTCGGGACTACGGAAATATCTATGAGCAGTTCTTC	CAGSFRDYGNIYEQFF
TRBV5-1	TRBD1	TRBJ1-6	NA	TGCGCCAGCAGACCTCTACTTAGGACAGGAAATTCACCCCTCCACTTT	CASRPLLRTGNSPLHF
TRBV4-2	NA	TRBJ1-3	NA	TGTGCCAGCAGCCGTCAGGGCGCTGGAAACACCATATATTTT	CASSRQGAGNTIYF
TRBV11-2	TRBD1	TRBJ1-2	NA	TGTGCCAGCAGCGGAATCCGGGACAGGGAGGGCTACACCTTC	CASSGIRDREGYTF
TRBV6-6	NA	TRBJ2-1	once	TGTGCCAGCAGTTACTCGCGCCTCGGGAATGAGCAGTTCTTC	CASSYSRLGNEQFF
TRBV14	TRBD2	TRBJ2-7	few	TGTGCCAGCAGCCACGCGGGAGGGCGAAACGAGCAGTACTTC	CASSHAGGRNEQYF
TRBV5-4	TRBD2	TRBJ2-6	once	TGTGCCAGCAGCTCCGGGGGGGTCCTAGTACCTGGGGCCAACGTCCTGACTTTC	CASSSGGVLVPGANVLTF